The sequence of this T cell receptor (beta chain) was determined in a study of T-cell memory formation after mild COVID-19. At the level of the study: Among the donors, TCR clusters were largely specific to each donor. Study-wide points: Some clones that responded turned up in pre-infection memory, which suggests that cross-reactive memory joined in.

TCR alpha and TCR beta cDNA libraries with sample barcodes and UMIs came from 5'RACE using constant-segment primers. TCRdb processed the 5' RACE reads anew with MiXCR; each CDR3 protein has one entry. The table lists about 560,000 distinct CDR3 sequences, about 20% of them singletons, with roughly 9.1% in the top ten. There are a few counts of this clonotype. No antigen is known for it. The CDR3 contains 15 residues. Germline CDR1 is SNHLY and CDR2 is FYNNEI. With 5 bases clipped from V and 9 bases from J, the junction kept 10 bases outside the gene matches. This clonotype was sampled from an adult woman who had mild COVID-19 (a few samples of this study predate the infection). Cell type and time point are not known. What was sequenced was PBMCs or a T cell subset sorted from them (not recorded which). The V call is TRBV2, the J call TRBJ2-1, with 10 bases matching TRBD2. Written as DNA, the CDR3 is TGTGCCAGCAGTTGGGTAGCGGGGGGTCCCACTGAGCAGTTCTTC. Residues: CASSWVAGGPTEQFF.